This TCR beta chain was profiled in a study of yellow fever vaccine responses in identical twins. TCRdb re-derived calls from the RT-PCR reads in MiXCR, one entry per CDR3 protein. The sample holds roughly 18,000 distinct CDR3 sequences, approximately 63% seen once. The CDR3 consists of 16 residues. V was shortened by 2 bases and J by 6 bases, with 19 bases between the two germline ends. Germline CDR1 reads MDHEN; CDR2 reads SYDVKM. Study-wide findings and caveats: Twins showed a vaccine T cell response that reportedly seemed partly convergent, partly personalized.

About this clonotype: Its antigen is currently unknown.

This specimen consisted of T cells from blood (PBMCs), unsorted or a sorted subset (not recorded which), obtained before or after yellow fever vaccination (not recorded which). The genes are TRBV28 and TRBJ1-1; possibly TRBD1 for D (5 bases). The TCR was taken from a woman in her late teens or twenties who received the yellow fever vaccine. The CDR3 region has the DNA TGTGCCAGCAGTTTACAGGGCGGGACCCGAGGGTCTGAAGCTTTCTTT. It yields the protein CASSLQGGTRGSEAFF.